The 20 T cell receptor beta chains below come from one sample, sequenced in a study of blood T cell repertoires in COVID-19. Using immunoSEQ multiplex PCR, the repertoire was profiled, and TCRdb retains in-frame clones only, with some absent. This table has hundreds of thousands of clones, 70% to 90% appearing once. The sample taken for sequencing was PBMCs or T cells enriched from blood (not recorded which). All receptors come from a young man who had recovered from COVID-19.

The sample holds a few counts of this clone. The chain is built from TRBV5-6 and TRBJ2-1; the D gene is possibly TRBD1 (5 bases). This CDR3 is built from 14 residues. Per germline, CDR1 SGHDT and CDR2 YYEEEE. Trimming left V 3 bases short and J 3 bases short, with 10 bases between. DNA for the CDR3: TGTGCCAGCAGCTCCGCAGGGTTCTACAATGAGCAGTTCTTC. It encodes CASSSAGFYNEQFF.

This clone showed up just once. The chain has TRBV6-5 and TRBJ2-7; 8 positions agree with TRBD1. Germline V gene sequence: CDR1 MNHEY, CDR2 SVGAGI. V dropped 5 bases and J dropped 1; count of bases not matched to a gene: 7. The CDR3 has 15 residues. The CDR3 reads CASSNRDRSSYEQYF. CDR3 coding DNA: TGTGCCAGCAGTAATCGGGACAGGTCGTCCTACGAGCAGTACTTC.

The CDR3 DNA is TGTGCCAGCAGCCAAGCACTAGCCCAGACACCGGGGGAGACCCAGTACTTC. This translates into CASSQALAQTPGETQYF. The chain recombines TRBV14 with TRBJ2-5; tentatively, D is TRBD2 (6 bases). CDR1 and CDR2 (germline): SGHDN, FVKESK. The length of the CDR3 is 17 residues. Trimming left V 1 base short and J 5 bases short, with 20 bases between. Combining the CDR3 with reference TRBV14 and TRBJ2-5 gives the whole variable domain EAGVTQFPSHSVIEKGQTVTLRCDPISGHDNLYWYRRVMGKEIKFLLHFVKESKQDESGMPNNRFLAERTGGTYSTLKVQPAELEDSGVYFCASSQALAQTPGETQYFGPGTRLLVL.

The chain uses TRBV2 and TRBJ1-2; 7 bases line up with TRBD1. Germline loops: CDR1 SNHLY, CDR2 FYNNEI. J was trimmed by 2 bases and V by 10 bases; bases with no gene match: 4. The CDR3 length is 12 residues. CDR3 DNA: TGTGCCATCCTGACAGGGAACTATGGCTACACCTTC. Amino acids: CAILTGNYGYTF.

The rearrangement uses TRBV7-2 and TRBJ1-2; no clear D gene. The CDR3 loop spans 12 amino acids. Germline CDR1 reads SGHTA; CDR2 reads FQGNSA. V was clipped by 4 bases and J by 0 bases, with 3 bases between them. The CDR3 coding sequence is TGTGCCAGCAGCTCGTCTAACTATGGCTACACCTTC. This encodes CASSSSNYGYTF.

The rearrangement uses TRBV19 and TRBJ2-7, with 11 bases that match TRBD2. The germline V gene has CDR1 LNHDA and CDR2 SQIVND (reference sequence). With V trimmed by 9 bases and J by 4 bases, 11 bases remained unmatched. The CDR3 length is 15 residues. The CDR3 protein is CARVTTSGILYEQYF. The CDR3 DNA is TGTGCCAGAGTAACGACTAGCGGGATTCTTTACGAGCAGTACTTC.

The V call is TRBV3-1 (or the pseudogene TRBV3-2), the J call TRBJ1-5; 7 bases align to TRBD1. The ends lost 1 base at V and 6 bases at J; junction bases unmatched: 6. The germline gives CDR1 LGHDT, CDR2 YNNKEL (reference sequence). This CDR3 has 15 amino acids. The CDR3, as DNA: TGTGCCAGCAGCCAAGGACAGGGTGTTACTCAGCCCCAGCATTTT. It yields the protein CASSQGQGVTQPQHF.

The chain uses TRBV5-1 and TRBJ2-7; D is perhaps TRBD1 (8 bases). The CDR3 has 18 amino acids. The V end lost 1 base, the J end lost 3 bases, and 23 bases lay between the germline ends. Looked up from germline, CDR1 is SGHRS and CDR2 is YFSETQ. The CDR3 DNA sequence: TGCGCCAGCAGCTTGACCCTGACAGACAGGGGCGGGGGCTACGAGCAGTACTTC. Its protein product is CASSLTLTDRGGGYEQYF.

Ten or more counts support this clone. The V call is TRBV6-2 or TRBV6-3, the J call TRBJ1-1; D unclear. This CDR3 contains 15 residues. Trimming removed 0 bases from V and 4 bases from J, with 12 bases in between. The germline V gene encodes CDR1 MNHEY and CDR2 SVGEGT. Written as DNA, the CDR3 is TGTGCCAGCAGTTACTCGACAAGACCCCCCACTGAAGCTTTCTTT. Translated: CASSYSTRPPTEAFF.

V is TRBV10-2 and J is TRBJ1-3, with D perhaps matching TRBD1 (6 bases). Germline V CDR1 and CDR2: WSHSY, SAAADI. V lost 2 bases, J lost 0 bases, and 11 bases lay in between. This CDR3 comprises 16 residues. The CDR3 DNA reads TGCGCCAGCAGTGAGCGCAGGGGCTTCTCTGGAAACACCATATATTTT. Translated, it gives CASSERRGFSGNTIYF.

The rearrangement joins TRBV25-1 to TRBJ2-3, with unresolved D. Trimming left V 4 bases short and J 2 bases short, with 7 bases between. CDR3 length: 13 residues. Germline CDR1 is MGHDK and CDR2 is SYGVNS. The DNA for the CDR3 is TGTGCCAGCAGTGTACAGCACACAGATACGCAGTATTTT. Protein product: CASSVQHTDTQYF.

The rearrangement joins TRBV9 to TRBJ2-2, with a weak D call TRBD2 (5 bases). Trimming cost V 0 bases and J 6 bases, with 12 bases left between them. There are 15 residues in the CDR3. In germline, CDR1 is SGDLS, CDR2 YYNGEE. CDR3 amino acids: CASSVGGSAAGELFF. The CDR3 DNA sequence: TGTGCCAGCAGCGTAGGTGGCTCAGCGGCCGGGGAGCTGTTTTTT.

This clone came up once. The chain employs TRBV18 and TRBJ2-2, with TRBD1 identical over 8 bases. The germline V gene has CDR1 KGHSH and CDR2 LQKENI. The CDR3 has 18 residues. The V segment lost 2 bases and the J segment 0 bases; nucleotides outside the gene matches: 8. The CDR3, as DNA: TGTGCCAGCTCACCATCAAGTGGACAGGGATCGAACACCGGGGAGCTGTTTTTT. The encoded protein is CASSPSSGQGSNTGELFF. The complete variable domain, with remaining parts taken from reference TRBV18 and TRBJ2-2, reads NAGVMQNPRHLVRRRGQEARLRCSPMKGHSHVYWYRQLPEEGLKFMVYLQKENIIDESGMPKERFSAEFPKEGPSILRIQQVVRGDSAAYFCASSPSSGQGSNTGELFFGEGSRLTVL.

V and J are TRBV5-5 and TRBJ2-3; 8 bases fit TRBD2. Per germline, CDR1 SGHKS and CDR2 YYEKEE (reference sequence). Germline trimming cut 1 base from V and 3 bases from J; bases unmatched to any gene: 10. The CDR3 length is 17 residues. CDR3 amino acids: CASSLIHMGLVTDTQYF. CDR3 in DNA: TGTGCCAGCAGCTTGATTCATATGGGACTAGTGACAGATACGCAGTATTTT. Full variable domain (remainder filled in from reference TRBV5-5 and TRBJ2-3): DAGVTQSPTHLIKTRGQQVTLRCSPISGHKSVSWYQQVLGQGPQFIFQYYEKEERGRGNFPDRFSARQFPNYSSELNVNALLLGDSALYLCASSLIHMGLVTDTQYFGPGTRLTVL.

This rearrangement joins TRBV24-1 to TRBJ2-1; 8 nucleotides align to TRBD1. The germline V gene has CDR1 KGHDR and CDR2 SFDVKD. This CDR3 has 16 amino acids. V dropped 4 bases and J dropped 6; count of bases not matched to a gene: 10. CDR3 nucleotide sequence: TGTGCCACCAGTGACCGGACAGGGAGCATGGGCAATGAGCAGTTCTTC. It specifies CATSDRTGSMGNEQFF.

The J gene is TRBJ1-5, the V gene TRBV9; 9 nucleotides line up with TRBD1. CDR1 is SGDLS and CDR2 is YYNGEE in the germline V gene. This CDR3 comprises 15 residues. The trim removed 0 bases at V and 3 bases at J, leaving 1 base unmatched. CDR3 DNA sequence: TGTGCCAGCAGCGTAGGGACAGGGGTCAATCAGCCCCAGCATTTT. It translates to CASSVGTGVNQPQHF.

This chain connects TRBV19 to TRBJ2-3; 9 bases map to TRBD2. The trim removed 7 bases at V and 2 bases at J, leaving 10 bases unmatched. The CDR3 spans 16 residues. CDR1 is LNHDA and CDR2 is SQIVND in the germline V gene (reference sequence). CDR3 coding DNA: TGTGCCAGTAAGGGGGCGGGAGGGCCCTTCACAGATACGCAGTATTTT. Encoded protein: CASKGAGGPFTDTQYF. The entire variable domain, with the rest obtained from reference TRBV19 and TRBJ2-3, is as follows: DGGITQSPKYLFRKEGQNVTLSCEQNLNHDAMYWYRQDPGQGLRLIYYSQIVNDFQKGDIAEGYSVSREKKESFPLTVTSAQKNPTAFYLCASKGAGGPFTDTQYFGPGTRLTVL.

The chain is built from TRBV19 and TRBJ2-3; possibly TRBD2 for D (6 bases). Germline CDR1 and CDR2: LNHDA and SQIVND (reference sequence). V shed 9 bases and J shed 1 base, with 11 bases lying between them. The CDR3 is 13 amino acids. CDR3 DNA: TGTGCCAGCCGCGCTAGCGGCACAGATACGCAGTATTTT. Translation: CASRASGTDTQYF. Supplemented by reference TRBV19 and TRBJ2-3, the full variable domain reads DGGITQSPKYLFRKEGQNVTLSCEQNLNHDAMYWYRQDPGQGLRLIYYSQIVNDFQKGDIAEGYSVSREKKESFPLTVTSAQKNPTAFYLCASRASGTDTQYFGPGTRLTVL.

The rearrangement links TRBV19 to TRBJ1-3, with D perhaps TRBD1 (6 bases). Trimming shortened V by 6 bases and J by 0 bases, and 18 bases separated the two germline ends. Germline V gene lookup returns CDR1 LNHDA and CDR2 SQIVND (reference sequence). This CDR3 is 17 amino acids long. CDR3 protein: CASRGTPGRPSGNTIYF. The CDR3 nucleotides read TGTGCCAGTAGGGGGACACCGGGACGGCCCTCTGGAAACACCATATATTTT.

This chain uses TRBV25-1 with TRBJ1-3; perhaps TRBD1 as D (6 bases). The CDR3 totals 16 residues. Trimming removed 2 bases at V and 0 bases at J, with 11 bases between. Germline V gene lookup returns CDR1 MGHDK and CDR2 SYGVNS. The CDR3 DNA reads as TGTGCCAGCAGTGAACCCGACAGGAACTCTGGAAACACCATATATTTT. This encodes CASSEPDRNSGNTIYF.